Shown below are 27 T cell receptor beta chains from a single sample sequenced in a study of blood T cell repertoires in COVID-19 (TCRdb year 2020). Receptor amplification or capture employed the immunoSEQ multiplex PCR assay. TCRdb took this table from immuneACCESS and kept in-frame rearrangements with V and J called. Such tables lack part of the clones; where checked against another copy, unresolved V genes explain under half of the gap, and the rest is unexplained. The sample table holds about 270,000 clones, of which approximately 83% were seen once. The ten largest clones represent about 14% of the sample. Sequenced input: peripheral blood. The receptors come from a human donor in a cohort sampled during active COVID-19.

This sequence joins TRBV15 and TRBJ2-7, with TRBD2 matching over 7 bases. Unmatched junction bases numbered 9, after V lost 1 base and J lost 3 bases. Germline assignment: CDR1 LNHNV and CDR2 YYDKDF (reference sequence). The CDR3 has 16 amino acids. CDR3 in amino acids: CATSRGGLGGNYEQYF. CDR3 DNA sequence: TGTGCCACCAGCAGAGGAGGTTTGGGAGGGAACTACGAGCAGTACTTC.

CDR3 sequence: CASSLGTGANSGNTIYF. The CDR3 DNA follows: TGCGCCAGCAGCTTGGGGACAGGGGCCAACTCTGGAAACACCATATATTTT. The chain combines TRBV5-1 with TRBJ1-3, with TRBD1 matching over 9 bases. V was clipped by 0 bases and J by 0 bases; unmatched bases: 4. The length of the CDR3 is 17 residues. Germline-derived CDR1 and CDR2 are SGHRS and YFSETQ.

V is TRBV11-2 and J is TRBJ1-1, with D possibly matching TRBD1 (6 bases). Germline-derived CDR1 and CDR2 are SGHAT and FQNNGV. V lost 2 bases to trimming and J lost 0 bases, with 16 bases between them. The CDR3 covers 17 residues. CDR3 bases: TGTGCCAGCAGCTTAAGAGTTGGGGGCAGAATGAACACTGAAGCTTTCTTT. This encodes CASSLRVGGRMNTEAFF.

The J gene is TRBJ1-1, the V gene TRBV6-5; tentative D call: TRBD1 (5 bases). V shed 2 bases and J shed 4 bases, with 11 bases lying between them. CDR1 and CDR2 (germline): MNHEY, SVGAGI. The CDR3 spans 14 residues. The CDR3 DNA reads TGTGCCAGCAGTTACGATGGGAGGGGCACTGAAGCTTTCTTT. Translating gives CASSYDGRGTEAFF.

The chain carries TRBV18 and TRBJ2-3, with TRBD1 matching 11 bases. The CDR3 extends over 18 amino acids. The J segment lost 4 bases and the V segment lost 2 bases, leaving 11 bases of the junction unmatched. Germline V gene data show CDR1 as KGHSH and CDR2 as LQKENI. The DNA for the CDR3 is TGTGCCAGCTCACCAATTTATCGGACAGGGGGCGCATCAGATACGCAGTATTTT. Residues: CASSPIYRTGGASDTQYF.

The chain has TRBV19 and TRBJ1-2; D remains unclear. This CDR3 spans 12 amino acids. V lost 5 bases and J lost 8, with 12 bases in between. Germline V gives CDR1 LNHDA, CDR2 SQIVND (reference sequence). The CDR3 DNA is TGTGCCAGTAGTTCCCGGCCGAGGGGCTACACCTTC. It encodes CASSSRPRGYTF. The complete variable domain, with remaining parts taken from reference TRBV19 and TRBJ1-2, reads DGGITQSPKYLFRKEGQNVTLSCEQNLNHDAMYWYRQDPGQGLRLIYYSQIVNDFQKGDIAEGYSVSREKKESFPLTVTSAQKNPTAFYLCASSSRPRGYTFGSGTRLTVV.

V gene TRBV18 combines with J gene TRBJ1-5, with D possibly TRBD1 on 6 matching bases. The CDR3 is 13 amino acids. V was shortened by 6 bases and J by 1 base, with 7 bases between the two germline ends. CDR1 is KGHSH, CDR2 LQKENI, per germline. The CDR3 region has the DNA TGTGCCAGCTCCCAGGGGAGCAATCAGCCCCAGCATTTT. This gives the protein CASSQGSNQPQHF.

The chain is built from TRBV12-1 and TRBJ2-3; the tabulated D call, TRBD2, remains unverified against the DNA. TRBV12-1 is noted as a pseudogene. The length of the CDR3 is 18 residues. CDR3 protein: CASSFGTGKRASTDTQYF. In DNA form, the CDR3 reads TGTGCCAGCAGCTTTGGTACGGGGAAAAGGGCTAGCACAGATACGCAGTATTTT.

The V and J genes are TRBV9 and TRBJ1-5; 10 nucleotides agree with TRBD1. Trimming took 4 bases from V and 5 from J; bases not matched to a gene: 3. Germline V lookup: CDR1 SGDLS, CDR2 YYNGEE. This CDR3 region has 14 residues. The CDR3 DNA follows: TGTGCCAGCAGCCGGGACAGGGGTGATCAGCCCCAGCATTTT. Translated, it gives CASSRDRGDQPQHF. The whole variable domain, remainder taken from reference TRBV9 and TRBJ1-5, is DSGVTQTPKHLITATGQRVTLRCSPRSGDLSVYWYQQSLDQGLQFLIQYYNGEERAKGNILERFSAQQFPDLHSELNLSSLELGDSALYFCASSRDRGDQPQHFGDGTRLSIL.

This clone was recorded only once. The chain uses TRBV18 and TRBJ2-7, with 16 bases matching TRBD2. V lost 5 bases, J lost 7 bases, and 14 bases stayed unmatched. This CDR3 is built from 18 residues. Germline CDR1 reads KGHSH; CDR2 reads LQKENI. CDR3 sequence (DNA): TGTGCCAGCTCATCTCTCGGGACTAGCGGGAGGGCCCGGGGGGAGCAGTACTTC. Translating gives CASSSLGTSGRARGEQYF.

In its sample, this clone was seen once. The chain joins TRBV12-5 to TRBJ1-1; maybe TRBD1 (5 bases). V lost 11 bases and J 1 base, leaving 8 bases between the germline ends. The CDR3 is 11 residues long. Germline CDR1 reads LGHNT; CDR2 reads FRNRAP. The CDR3 DNA follows: TGTGCTTCTCAGGGGAACACTGAAGCTTTCTTT. Translating it yields CASQGNTEAFF.

V and J are TRBV3-1 (or the pseudogene TRBV3-2) and TRBJ1-3; D not certain. Germline CDR1 is LGHDT and CDR2 is YNNKEL (reference sequence). There are 16 residues in the CDR3. V was shortened by 2 bases and J by 2 bases, with 13 bases between the two germline ends. CDR3 nucleotide sequence: TGTGCCAGCAGCCAATACTTACAGAGCCCTGGAAACACCATATATTTT. It codes for CASSQYLQSPGNTIYF.

V is TRBV6-6 and J is TRBJ1-1; no clear D gene. Germline CDR1 MNHNY, CDR2 SVGAGI (reference sequence). This CDR3 has 13 residues. The V end was cut by 7 bases, the J end by 1 base, with 10 bases between. The CDR3 loop is CASTRGRNTEAFF. DNA of the CDR3: TGTGCCAGCACCAGAGGCAGGAACACTGAAGCTTTCTTT.

This clone came up a few times. The CDR3 nucleotides are TGTGCCAGCAGTTTATTGGGGGGTCTTACCTACAATGAGCAGTTCTTC. Protein sequence: CASSLLGGLTYNEQFF. V usage is TRBV27 and J usage is TRBJ2-1, with a tentative D call TRBD2 (6 bases). The V gene's germline CDR1 is MNHEY and CDR2 SMNVEV (reference sequence). This CDR3 region has 16 residues. V was shortened by 1 base and J by 2 bases, with 12 bases between the two germline ends.

This chain links TRBV7-9 with TRBJ1-1; TRBD1 agrees at 7 bases. Germline CDR1 is SEHNR and CDR2 is FQNEAQ (reference sequence). The CDR3 sequence is 14 residues long. Trimming removed 3 bases from V and 4 bases from J; junction bases left unmatched: 5. DNA for the CDR3: TGTGCCAGCAGCTTCACAGGGGCGGGCACTGAAGCTTTCTTT. It encodes CASSFTGAGTEAFF. The complete variable domain, with remaining parts taken from reference TRBV7-9 and TRBJ1-1, reads DTGVSQNPRHKITKRGQNVTFRCDPISEHNRLYWYRQTLGQGPEFLTYFQNEAQLEKSRLLSDRFSAERPKGSFSTLEIQRTEQGDSAMYLCASSFTGAGTEAFFGQGTRLTVV.

This chain uses TRBV19 with TRBJ2-2; D perhaps matches TRBD2 (6 bases). The CDR3 has 18 amino acids. In germline, CDR1 is LNHDA, CDR2 SQIVND (reference sequence). The ends were cut back, 3 bases at V and 3 bases at J, with 20 bases in the middle. CDR3 bases: TGTGCCAGTAGTATGGCGCTCATAAGGGACTTGGACACCGGGGAGCTGTTTTTT. As protein: CASSMALIRDLDTGELFF.

The chain employs TRBV19 and TRBJ2-1, with 9 positions matching TRBD2. Trimming removed 6 bases from V and 8 bases from J; junction bases left unmatched: 11. This CDR3 region has 15 residues. The germline V gene has CDR1 LNHDA and CDR2 SQIVND (reference sequence). Here the CDR3 DNA reads TGTGCCAGTAGGCCTTACGGGCGGGAGGGCGATGAGCAGTTCTTC. It is translated as CASRPYGREGDEQFF.

The V call is TRBV5-1, the J call TRBJ2-1, with 9 bases lining up with TRBD2. Per the germline V gene, CDR1 is SGHRS and CDR2 is YFSETQ. The CDR3 contains 13 residues. Unmatched junction bases numbered 6, after V lost 5 bases and J lost 9 bases. The CDR3 DNA sequence: TGCGCCAGCAGGCCGGGGACTAGCAGTGAGCAGTTCTTC. Its translation is CASRPGTSSEQFF.

V and J are TRBV3-1 (or the pseudogene TRBV3-2) and TRBJ2-7; D gene unclear. The CDR3 covers 15 residues. The V gene's germline CDR1 is LGHDT and CDR2 YNNKEL (reference sequence). The germline V and J ends were trimmed by 1 base and 0 bases, with 10 bases remaining between them. CDR3 loop: CASSQALTVSYEQYF. CDR3 coding DNA: TGTGCCAGCAGCCAAGCACTCACCGTCTCCTACGAGCAGTACTTC.

The chain couples TRBV7-2 to TRBJ1-1; no reliable D call. V lost 2 bases, J lost 4 bases, and 11 bases lay in between. CDR3 size: 14 residues. Looked up from germline, CDR1 is SGHTA and CDR2 is FQGNSA. The CDR3 region is CASSLIAALTEAFF. In nucleotides, the CDR3 is TGTGCCAGCAGCTTAATTGCGGCCCTCACTGAAGCTTTCTTT.

The V and J genes are TRBV9 and TRBJ2-2; perhaps TRBD1 as D (5 bases). CDR1 and CDR2 from the germline V gene are SGDLS and YYNGEE. The CDR3 length is 13 residues. V lost 4 bases to trimming and J lost 7 bases, with 11 bases between them. In DNA, the CDR3 is TGTGCCAGCAGCACGCAGGGCGGCGGGGAGCTGTTTTTT. Its protein product is CASSTQGGGELFF. The variable domain in full, with the rest retrieved from reference TRBV9 and TRBJ2-2, is DSGVTQTPKHLITATGQRVTLRCSPRSGDLSVYWYQQSLDQGLQFLIQYYNGEERAKGNILERFSAQQFPDLHSELNLSSLELGDSALYFCASSTQGGGELFFGEGSRLTVL.

This clone was detected once. The CDR3 loop reads CASSFRQGAVNTEAFF. The CDR3, as DNA: TGTGCCAGCAGTTTCAGACAGGGGGCAGTGAACACTGAAGCTTTCTTT. The chain recombines TRBV27 with TRBJ1-1; 10 positions match TRBD1. Germline CDR1 and CDR2: MNHEY and SMNVEV (reference sequence). CDR3 length: 16 amino acids. Unmatched junction bases numbered 4, after V lost 3 bases and J lost 0 bases.

This sequence joins TRBV6-6 and TRBJ1-2, with a possible D match to TRBD1 (6 bases). The CDR3 contains 13 residues. Trimming removed 6 bases at V and 4 bases at J, with 12 bases between. Germline values: CDR1 MNHNY, CDR2 SVGAGI (reference sequence). This CDR3 reads CASSDTGSYGYTF. CDR3 DNA sequence: TGTGCCAGCAGCGACACAGGGTCCTATGGCTACACCTTC.

The genes are TRBV5-1 and TRBJ2-3; TRBD2 agrees at 11 bases. CDR3 size: 14 residues. The V gene's germline CDR1 is SGHRS and CDR2 YFSETQ. V gave up 7 bases and J gave up 1 base; unmatched junction bases: 2. The CDR3 sequence: CASQGLAGTDTQYF. As DNA, the CDR3 is TGCGCCAGCCAGGGACTAGCGGGCACAGATACGCAGTATTTT.

As regards this clone: The sample has other DNA sequences that encode this CDR3 too. The V call is TRBV18, the J call TRBJ1-2; D is unclear. Germline loops: CDR1 KGHSH, CDR2 LQKENI. There are 13 residues in the CDR3. V lost 3 bases and J 3 bases, leaving 8 bases between the germline ends. The CDR3 spells CASSPWQDYGYTF. In DNA, the CDR3 is TGTGCCAGCTCACCTTGGCAGGACTATGGCTACACCTTC.

This clone has just a few counts. The chain combines TRBV10-3 with TRBJ2-7, with 7 positions matching TRBD2. J lost 0 bases, V lost 3 bases, and 2 bases had no gene match. Per the germline V gene, CDR1 is ENHRY and CDR2 is SYGVKD. The CDR3 sequence is 14 residues long. CDR3 residues: CAISEGGSSYEQYF. CDR3 DNA sequence: TGTGCCATCAGTGAAGGCGGGAGCTCCTACGAGCAGTACTTC.

This chain joins TRBV29-1 and TRBJ2-7; D is unclear. V shed 7 bases and J shed 0 bases, with 13 bases lying between them. Germline V lookup: CDR1 SQVTM, CDR2 ANQGSEA. The CDR3 is made up of 13 amino acids. CDR3 amino acids: CSAARGSSYEQYF. Written as DNA, the CDR3 is TGCAGCGCCGCGAGAGGCAGCTCCTACGAGCAGTACTTC.